Listed here are 21 T cell receptor beta chains from one sample, sequenced in a study of T-cell reconstitution after alpha-beta-depleted transplantation in children (dated by TCRdb to the mid-2010s). The treatment or condition label corresponds to: allogeneic hematopoietic cell transplantation with graft depleted of TCRalphabeta T cells and CD19 B cells. Preparation of the library involved PCR. Sequencing was carried out with an Illumina HiSeq 2500. TCR library preparation used molecular barcoding, with unique molecular identifiers applied to normalize quantification of the TCRbeta repertoire. TCRdb reworked the public reads: Q25 trimming with fastp, MiXCR clone assembly, productive beta chains retained. All rows with the same CDR3 protein become a single entry with the most common DNA and genes. Recorded for this sample are more than 500,000 distinct CDR3 sequences; over 9.5% of them occurred a single time. The ten largest clones add up to less than 15% of the sample.

The sequences come from PBMCs, mostly from graft donor cells, collected 180 days after TCRalphabeta/CD19-depleted stem cell transplant. These receptors all come from a female patient younger than 10 who had a stem cell transplant for aplastic anemia, so the T cells may come from the graft donor.

The chain joins TRBV30 to TRBJ2-7, with D perhaps TRBD1 or TRBD2 (6 bases each). The CDR3 totals 14 residues. Germline CDR1 is GTSNPN and CDR2 is SVGIG (reference sequence). Between the trimmed V and J ends, which lost 2 bases and 2 bases, there was a span of 13 bases. Here the CDR3 DNA reads TGTGCCTGGAGTAAACAGGGAGGTACCTACGAGCAGTACTTC. This sequence encodes CAWSKQGGTYEQYF.

In this sample, this clonotype turned up many times. The chain is built from TRBV28 and TRBJ1-1; D gene unclear. Germline assignment: CDR1 MDHEN and CDR2 SYDVKM. This CDR3 is built from 12 residues. V dropped 6 bases and J dropped 7 bases, with 12 bases sitting between them. CDR3 in DNA: TGTGCCAGCAGCTCGGACCGCCGTGAAGCTTTCTTT. It encodes CASSSDRREAFF.

This clonotype came up a few times. The chain uses TRBV7-2 and TRBJ2-7; no definite D call. Germline-derived CDR1 and CDR2 are SGHTA and FQGNSA. The CDR3 length is 15 residues. V lost 5 bases and J lost 0, with 14 bases in between. The CDR3: CASSAPSAGSYEQYF. CDR3 DNA: TGTGCCAGCAGCGCCCCCAGTGCCGGCTCCTACGAGCAGTACTTC. The full variable domain, with the rest looked up from reference TRBV7-2 and TRBJ2-7, is GAGVSQSPSNKVTEKGKDVELRCDPISGHTALYWYRQSLGQGLEFLIYFQGNSAPDKSGLPSDRFSAERTGGSVSTLTIQRTQQEDSAVYLCASSAPSAGSYEQYFGPGTRLTVT.

The chain employs TRBV9 and TRBJ2-7; 7 nucleotides line up with TRBD1. Unmatched junction bases numbered 4, after V lost 4 bases and J lost 6 bases. CDR1 is SGDLS, CDR2 YYNGEE, per germline. CDR3 size: 12 residues. The CDR3 nucleotides are TGTGCCAGCAGCCCCCGGACAGGCGAGCAGTACTTC. Translated, it gives CASSPRTGEQYF.

The sample holds many counts of this clonotype. This chain joins TRBV27 and TRBJ2-1, with 10 bases fitting TRBD1. Losses at the gene ends were 4 bases for V and 6 bases for J; bases not matched to a gene: 3. Germline CDR1 and CDR2: MNHEY and SMNVEV (reference sequence). This CDR3 spans 14 amino acids. The CDR3 coding sequence is TGTGCCAGCAGTTCGACAGGGGGCCGCAATGAGCAGTTCTTC. It specifies CASSSTGGRNEQFF.

This clonotype was recorded a few times. This chain joins TRBV11-1 and TRBJ2-7; no reliable D call. This CDR3 has 13 residues. Germline CDR1 and CDR2: SGHAT and FQDESV (reference sequence). Trimming took off 5 bases at V and 2 bases at J, with 10 bases between the two ends. The CDR3 DNA follows: TGTGCCAGCAGCACCAGGCCTACCTACGAGCAGTACTTC. It encodes CASSTRPTYEQYF.

The chain is built from TRBV14 and TRBJ1-3; tentatively, D is TRBD1 (5 bases). Germline CDR1 SGHDN, CDR2 FVKESK. The CDR3 extends over 14 amino acids. V shed 2 bases and J shed 4 bases, with 9 bases lying between them. CDR3 nucleotide sequence: TGTGCCAGCAGCCAACGGACATCCGGAAACACCATATATTTT. It translates to CASSQRTSGNTIYF.

This clonotype appeared once. This could be a read error, since a much larger clone is one nucleotide away. The chain links TRBV20-1 to TRBJ2-7, with D possibly TRBD2 on 6 matching bases. This CDR3 has 16 amino acids. Germline values: CDR1 DFQATT, CDR2 SNEGSKA (reference sequence). Between the trimmed V and J ends, which lost 0 bases and 6 bases, there was a span of 21 bases. CDR3 loop: CSARERDGPGLSEQYF. The CDR3 DNA sequence: TGCAGTGCTAGAGAGCGGGACGGTCCGGGATTGTCCGAGCAGTACTTC.

The chain joins TRBV4-3 to TRBJ2-1; 9 nucleotides line up with TRBD2. Germline V lookup: CDR1 LGHNA, CDR2 YSLEER. The V segment lost 4 bases and the J segment 4 bases; nucleotides outside the gene matches: 8. CDR3 length: 16 amino acids. The DNA for the CDR3 is TGCGCCAGCAGCCTGCAACTAGCGGGTGCGTACAATGAGCAGTTCTTC. Translating gives CASSLQLAGAYNEQFF.

This clonotype was detected only a few times. The V call is TRBV12-3 or TRBV12-4, the J call TRBJ2-3, with 8 bases lining up with TRBD2. The CDR3 contains 14 residues. Losses at the gene ends were 2 bases for V and 9 bases for J; bases not matched to a gene: 7. The CDR3 DNA sequence: TGTGCCAGCAGTTTACGTGGTAGCGGGAAGACGCAGTATTTT. It translates to CASSLRGSGKTQYF.

This clonotype showed up many times. Here the CDR3 reads CASRGLQDSYNEQFF. In nucleotides, the CDR3 is TGTGCCAGCAGGGGACTCCAAGACTCCTACAATGAGCAGTTCTTC. The J gene is TRBJ2-1, the V gene TRBV12-3 or TRBV12-4, with a possible D match to TRBD2 (6 bases). V gave up 6 bases and J gave up 0 bases, with 12 bases separating them. The length of the CDR3 is 15 residues.

The V and J genes are TRBV6-1 and TRBJ1-5; perhaps TRBD1 as D (6 bases). CDR1 MNHNS and CDR2 SASEGT come from the germline V gene. This CDR3 comprises 15 residues. V was pared by 9 bases and J by 9 bases, with 24 bases between. CDR3 coding DNA: TGTGCCAGTTACCGGGGAGGGGGACGCTCGTGGCCCCAGCATTTT. Translation: CASYRGGGRSWPQHF.

This clonotype occurred many times. The gene calls are TRBV6-2 or TRBV6-3 and TRBJ2-2, with TRBD2 matching over 11 bases. There are 15 residues in the CDR3. The germline gives CDR1 MNHEY, CDR2 SVGEGT. V was clipped by 2 bases and J by 4 bases; unmatched bases: 0. The CDR3 nucleotides read TGTGCCAGCAGTTACGGACTAGCGGGCACCGGGGAGCTGTTTTTT. Translation gives CASSYGLAGTGELFF.

This chain joins TRBV15 and TRBJ2-5; unclear D gene. The V end lost 0 bases, the J end lost 9 bases, and 11 bases lay between the germline ends. This CDR3 contains 13 residues. Germline V gene lookup returns CDR1 LNHNV and CDR2 YYDKDF (reference sequence). CDR3 loop: CATSREAESAQYF. CDR3 coding DNA: TGTGCCACCAGCAGAGAAGCCGAGTCGGCCCAGTACTTC.

As to this clonotype: A clone one base away is much larger, so this may be a read error. This chain connects TRBV6-2 or TRBV6-3 to TRBJ2-3; the D gene could be TRBD1 or TRBD2 (5 bases each). The CDR3 runs to 14 residues. Germline CDR1 is MNHEY and CDR2 is SVGEGT. The CDR3 DNA is TGTGCCAGCAGTTACAACCGGGGCACAGATACGCAGTGTTTT. It is translated as CASSYNRGTDTQCF.

This clonotype was counted at least ten times. V gene TRBV20-1 combines with J gene TRBJ2-5; the D gene is possibly TRBD2 (5 bases). There are 14 residues in the CDR3. V was trimmed by 0 bases and J by 5 bases, leaving 13 bases between them. Germline loops: CDR1 DFQATT, CDR2 SNEGSKA (reference sequence). The CDR3 spells CSAREAGKGETQYF. CDR3 in DNA: TGCAGTGCTAGAGAGGCCGGGAAGGGTGAGACCCAGTACTTC.

V gene TRBV19 combines with J gene TRBJ2-7; D remains ambiguous. This CDR3 is 14 amino acids long. Germline-derived CDR1 and CDR2 are LNHDA and SQIVND (reference sequence). The ends were cut back, 4 bases at V and 7 bases at J, with 17 bases in the middle. This CDR3 is CASSKGMQEKEQYF. The CDR3 DNA is TGTGCCAGTAGTAAGGGTATGCAGGAAAAAGAGCAGTACTTC.

This CDR3 reads CAWGFSTDTQYF. The CDR3 DNA reads as TGTGCCTGGGGGTTCAGCACAGATACGCAGTATTTT. This chain joins TRBV30 and TRBJ2-3; D is undetermined. The CDR3 has 12 residues. CDR1 is GTSNPN, CDR2 SVGIG, per germline (reference sequence). V was cut by 5 bases and J by 0 bases, with 6 bases left in between.

J is TRBJ1-1 and V is TRBV6-6; D not resolved. Per germline, CDR1 MNHNY and CDR2 SVGAGI (reference sequence). The CDR3 runs to 10 residues. The ends were cut back, 5 bases at V and 8 bases at J, with 6 bases in the middle. The CDR3 here is CASSQLEAFF. The CDR3 nucleotides are TGTGCCAGCAGTCAGTTAGAAGCTTTCTTT.

V is TRBV19 and J is TRBJ1-5; D perhaps matches TRBD1 (5 bases). Germline V gene data show CDR1 as LNHDA and CDR2 as SQIVND (reference sequence). This CDR3 is built from 16 residues. V was trimmed by 8 bases and J by 4 bases, leaving 21 bases between them. CDR3: CASAPGPLWGNQPQHF. The CDR3 DNA sequence: TGTGCCAGTGCACCGGGACCCCTATGGGGGAATCAGCCCCAGCATTTT. The full variable domain, its missing parts supplied by reference TRBV19 and TRBJ1-5, is DGGITQSPKYLFRKEGQNVTLSCEQNLNHDAMYWYRQDPGQGLRLIYYSQIVNDFQKGDIAEGYSVSREKKESFPLTVTSAQKNPTAFYLCASAPGPLWGNQPQHFGDGTRLSIL.

This sequence joins TRBV29-1 and TRBJ1-2; D is perhaps TRBD1 (6 bases). CDR3 length: 13 amino acids. Germline loops: CDR1 SQVTM, CDR2 ANQGSEA. Trimming left V 1 base short and J 6 bases short, with 12 bases between. CDR3 sequence: CSVEARGEDGYTF. CDR3 coding DNA: TGCAGCGTTGAAGCCAGGGGTGAGGATGGCTACACCTTC.